The 10 T cell receptor beta chains given below trace back to one sample, sequenced in a study of beta chain features in type 1 diabetes. Of the isolated RNA, all was reverse transcribed, and so the sequenced material was expressed TCRB transcripts. Clones were read by immunoSEQ multiplex PCR, and TCRdb kept only the in-frame ones, dropping some. Of under 900,000 clones listed, roughly a sixth are singletons. The sequencing input was naive CD4+ T cells from blood. These receptors were obtained from a woman aged 18-29 years in good health.

V usage is TRBV7-2 and J usage is TRBJ2-3; 7 bases agree with TRBD1. CDR1 SGHTA and CDR2 FQGNSA come from the germline V gene. V lost 7 bases and J lost 4; bases outside the gene matches: 11. The CDR3 runs 15 residues. The CDR3 loop is CASNARQGVSDTQYF. The CDR3 nucleotides read TGTGCCAGCAACGCCAGACAGGGTGTATCAGATACGCAGTATTTT.

The sample holds a few counts of this clone. The genes are TRBV5-4 and TRBJ2-7; 9 positions agree with TRBD2. The germline CDR1 and CDR2 sequences are SGHNT and YYREEE (reference sequence). J lost 5 bases, V lost 0 bases, and 9 bases had no gene match. This CDR3 contains 16 residues. The CDR3 DNA follows: TGTGCCAGCAGCTTGGGTAGGTCTAGCGGGATCAACGAGCAGTACTTC. Protein product: CASSLGRSSGINEQYF.

This clone has more than one count but fewer than ten. The chain is built from TRBV28 and TRBJ2-1; D is perhaps TRBD1 (6 bases). V lost 1 base and J 0 bases, leaving 13 bases between the germline ends. The CDR3 totals 17 residues. Germline V gene data show CDR1 as MDHEN and CDR2 as SYDVKM. The DNA of the CDR3 is TGTGCCAGCAGTTTATCTGGGGGCACAAACTCCTACAATGAGCAGTTCTTC. Translation: CASSLSGGTNSYNEQFF.

The genes are TRBV7-2 and TRBJ2-7; the match to TRBD1 covers 7 bases. Per the germline V gene, CDR1 is SGHTA and CDR2 is FQGNSA. The CDR3 covers 14 residues. With 5 bases clipped from V and 3 bases from J, the junction kept 7 bases outside the gene matches. CDR3 amino acids: CASSPTGTDYEQYF. For the CDR3, the DNA is TGTGCCAGCAGCCCAACCGGGACAGACTACGAGCAGTACTTC.

The rearrangement joins TRBV7-8 to TRBJ1-5, with 9 bases fitting TRBD1. This CDR3 region has 14 residues. Trimming cost V 5 bases and J 6 bases; bases outside gene matches: 5. Germline V gene sequence: CDR1 SGHVS, CDR2 FQNEAQ. The CDR3 region is CASSPGQGRQPQHF. The CDR3 DNA follows: TGTGCCAGCAGCCCGGGACAGGGCCGTCAGCCCCAGCATTTT.

The chain carries TRBV11-2 and TRBJ2-3, with a possible D match to TRBD1 (6 bases). Germline V gene sequence: CDR1 SGHAT, CDR2 FQNNGV. The CDR3 contains 16 residues. V lost 5 bases, J lost 0 bases, and 15 bases lay in between. CDR3 bases: TGTGCCAGCAGCCGTAACAGGGCTTCTAGCACAGATACGCAGTATTTT. Its protein product is CASSRNRASSTDTQYF.

This clone was observed a handful of times. Other nucleotide sequences from this sample produce the same CDR3. J is TRBJ1-1 and V is TRBV7-2, with no clear D. The CDR3 loop spans 13 amino acids. CDR1 and CDR2 from the germline V gene are SGHTA and FQGNSA. Trimming stripped 5 bases from V and 0 bases from J, with 7 bases between. The CDR3 sequence: CASSRLMNTEAFF. CDR3 DNA sequence: TGTGCCAGCAGCCGACTCATGAACACTGAAGCTTTCTTT.

On this clone itself: The junction departs from germline at one end; a sequencing error may be responsible. J is TRBJ2-3 and V is TRBV27; TRBD2 might be the D (7 bases). The CDR3 spans 17 residues. Germline V gene lookup returns CDR1 MNHEY and CDR2 SMNVEV (reference sequence). The CDR3 region is CASTLLGRGKGRGTQYF. In DNA form, the CDR3 reads TGTGCCAGCACTTTATTAGGGAGGGGCAAAGGGAGGGGGACGCAGTATTTT.

This clone turned up a few times. J is TRBJ2-2 and V is TRBV7-2; tentative D call: TRBD1 (5 bases). V lost 2 bases, J lost 5 bases, and 15 bases lay in between. The germline gives CDR1 SGHTA, CDR2 FQGNSA. The CDR3 totals 16 residues. CDR3 nucleotides: TGTGCCAGCAGCTTACGTGTGCAGGGTGGGACCGGGGAGCTGTTTTTT. Translating it yields CASSLRVQGGTGELFF.

This rearrangement joins TRBV5-1 to TRBJ2-3; weak D call: TRBD1 (5 bases). The germline V gene encodes CDR1 SGHRS and CDR2 YFSETQ. V lost 4 bases and J lost 1, with 16 bases in between. CDR3 length: 16 amino acids. The CDR3 sequence: CASSPDNDRGTDTQYF. For the CDR3, the DNA is TGCGCCAGCAGCCCAGACAACGACAGAGGCACAGATACGCAGTATTTT.